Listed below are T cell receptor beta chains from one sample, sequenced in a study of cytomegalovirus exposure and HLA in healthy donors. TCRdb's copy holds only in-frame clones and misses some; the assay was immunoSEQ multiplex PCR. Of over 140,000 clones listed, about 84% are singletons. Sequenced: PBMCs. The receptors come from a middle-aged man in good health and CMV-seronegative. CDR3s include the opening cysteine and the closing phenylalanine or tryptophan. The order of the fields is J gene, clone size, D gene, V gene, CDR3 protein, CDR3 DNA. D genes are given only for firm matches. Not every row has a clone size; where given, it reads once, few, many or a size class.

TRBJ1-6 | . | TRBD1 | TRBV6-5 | CASSYDRGYNSPLHF | TGTGCCAGCAGTTACGACAGGGGCTATAATTCACCCCTCCACTTT
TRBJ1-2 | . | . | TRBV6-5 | CASSDRGAGTYGYTF | TGTGCCAGCTCGGATCGGGGGGCTGGGACCTATGGCTACACCTTC
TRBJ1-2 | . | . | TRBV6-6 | CASSYSTLLPNYGYTF | TGTGCCAGCAGTTACTCGACTCTCCTCCCTAACTATGGCTACACCTTC
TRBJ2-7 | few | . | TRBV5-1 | CASSPAGTNAYEQYF | TGCGCCAGCAGCCCGGCAGGGACAAATGCCTACGAGCAGTACTTC
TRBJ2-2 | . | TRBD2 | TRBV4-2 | CASSPEGLAGSPQGELFF | TGTGCCAGCAGCCCGGAGGGACTAGCGGGCTCGCCGCAAGGGGAGCTGTTTTTT
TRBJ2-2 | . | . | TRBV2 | CASSRIEQGAGELFF | TGTGCCAGCAGCAGGATCGAACAGGGCGCCGGGGAGCTGTTTTTT
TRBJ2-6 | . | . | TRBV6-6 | CASSKDWYSGANVLTF | TGTGCCAGCAGTAAGGACTGGTACTCTGGGGCCAACGTCCTGACTTTC
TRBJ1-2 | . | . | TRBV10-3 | CAISGEQSYGYTF | TGTGCCATCAGTGGTGAACAGAGCTATGGCTACACCTTC
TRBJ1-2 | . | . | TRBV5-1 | CASSLAGGGGYTF | TGCGCCAGCAGCTTGGCCGGCGGGGGTGGCTACACCTTC
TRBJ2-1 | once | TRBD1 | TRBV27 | CASSFSGGSGNEQFF | TGTGCCAGCAGTTTCTCAGGGGGCTCGGGCAATGAGCAGTTCTTC
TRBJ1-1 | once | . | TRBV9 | CASSPEDSMNTEAFF | TGTGCCAGCAGCCCAGAGGACAGCATGAACACTGAAGCTTTCTTT
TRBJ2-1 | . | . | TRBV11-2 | CASSLVREQFF | TGTGCCAGCAGCTTGGTCCGGGAGCAGTTCTTC
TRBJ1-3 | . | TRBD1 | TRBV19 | CASSPGQGAGNTIYF | TGTGCCAGTAGTCCGGGACAGGGGGCTGGAAACACCATATATTTT
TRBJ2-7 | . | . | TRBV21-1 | CASSKRRDRDYEQYF | TGTGCCAGCAGCAAAAGGAGGGACAGAGACTACGAGCAGTACTTC
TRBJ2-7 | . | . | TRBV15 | CATSRDRVSEQYF | TGTGCCACCAGCAGAGATCGGGTCTCCGAGCAGTACTTC
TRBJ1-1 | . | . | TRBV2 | CASNPEMNTEAFF | TGTGCCAGCAATCCAGAAATGAACACTGAAGCTTTCTTT
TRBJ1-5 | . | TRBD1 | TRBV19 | CASSKGSTGGLNQPQHF | TGTGCCAGTAGTAAGGGAAGTACAGGGGGACTAAATCAGCCCCAGCATTTT
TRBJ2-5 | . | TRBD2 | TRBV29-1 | CSHLGGETQYF | TGCAGCCATCTGGGGGGGGAGACCCAGTACTTC
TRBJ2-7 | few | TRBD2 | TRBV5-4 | CASSHRTSGRSHEQYF | TGTGCCAGCAGCCACCGGACTAGCGGGAGGTCACACGAGCAGTACTTC
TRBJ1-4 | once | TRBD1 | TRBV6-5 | CASRKTGRNEKLFF | TGTGCCAGCAGGAAGACAGGGCGTAATGAAAAACTGTTTTTT
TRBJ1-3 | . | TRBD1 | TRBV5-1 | CASSTRTGAGNTIYF | TGCGCCAGCAGCACACGGACAGGGGCTGGAAACACCATATATTTT
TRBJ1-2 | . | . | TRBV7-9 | CASSLGWQGSNYGYTF | TGTGCCAGCAGCTTAGGTTGGCAGGGGTCCAACTATGGCTACACCTTC